This T cell receptor (beta chain) was captured by sequencing in a study of blood T cell repertoires in COVID-19. Whole-study context: The samples span acute and convalescent COVID-19 from the United States, Italy and Spain. T cells, B-cell-depleted T cells, or PBMCs supplied cDNA or gDNA.

Under the authors' procedure: Estimation of nucleated cell counts was performed using reference gene primer amplification. Data came from immunoSEQ multiplex PCR; TCRdb stores just in-frame clones and leaves some out. The D gene and trimming were derived from the DNA, and the V and J assignments and clone size from that table. The table lists 35,000 to 45,000 clones, about 88% of them singletons, with over 2% in the top ten. Germline CDR1 reads SGHDT; CDR2 reads YYEEEE. This CDR3 contains 15 residues. J was trimmed by 5 bases and V by 0 bases; bases with no gene match: 2. The receptor's source is a human donor in a cohort sampled during active COVID-19. The V and J genes are TRBV5-6 and TRBJ2-2; 9 positions agree with TRBD1. The sample consisted of peripheral blood. The CDR3 DNA follows: TGTGCCAGCAGCTTGGTTGACAGGGGGACCGGGGAGCTGTTTTTT. This codes for CASSLVDRGTGELFF.